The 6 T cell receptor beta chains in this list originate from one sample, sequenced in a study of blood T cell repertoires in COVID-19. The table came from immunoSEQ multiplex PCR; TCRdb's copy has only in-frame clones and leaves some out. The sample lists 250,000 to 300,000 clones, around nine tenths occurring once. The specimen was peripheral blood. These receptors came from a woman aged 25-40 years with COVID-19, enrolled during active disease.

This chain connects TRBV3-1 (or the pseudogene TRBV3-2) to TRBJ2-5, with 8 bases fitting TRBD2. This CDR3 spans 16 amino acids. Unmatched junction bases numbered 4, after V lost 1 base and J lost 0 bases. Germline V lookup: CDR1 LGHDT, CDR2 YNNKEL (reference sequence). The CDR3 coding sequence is TGTGCCAGCAGCCAAGGGAGTAGCGGGGACCAAGAGACCCAGTACTTC. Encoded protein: CASSQGSSGDQETQYF.

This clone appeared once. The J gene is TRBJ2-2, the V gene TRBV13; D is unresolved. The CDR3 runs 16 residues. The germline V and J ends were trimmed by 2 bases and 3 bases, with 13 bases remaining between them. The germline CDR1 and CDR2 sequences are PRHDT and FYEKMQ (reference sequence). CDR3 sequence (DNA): TGTGCCAGCAGCTTACTTAGAGCGTCCTACACCGGGGAGCTGTTTTTT. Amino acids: CASSLLRASYTGELFF. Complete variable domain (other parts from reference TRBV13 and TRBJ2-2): AAGVIQSPRHLIKEKRETATLKCYPIPRHDTVYWYQQGPGQDPQFLISFYEKMQSDKGSIPDRFSAQQFSDYHSELNMSSLELGDSALYFCASSLLRASYTGELFFGEGSRLTVL.

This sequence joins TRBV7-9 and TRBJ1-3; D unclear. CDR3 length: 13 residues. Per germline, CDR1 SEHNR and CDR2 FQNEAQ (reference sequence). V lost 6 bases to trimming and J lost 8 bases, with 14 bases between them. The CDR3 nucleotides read TGTGCCAGCAGTTTGACCGCCGGGGACACCATATATTTT. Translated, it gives CASSLTAGDTIYF.

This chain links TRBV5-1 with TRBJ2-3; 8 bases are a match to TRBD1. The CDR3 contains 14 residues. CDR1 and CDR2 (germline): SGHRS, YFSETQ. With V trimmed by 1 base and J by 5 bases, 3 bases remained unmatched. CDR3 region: CASSLSGTGDTQYF. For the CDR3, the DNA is TGCGCCAGCAGCTTGAGTGGGACAGGAGATACGCAGTATTTT.

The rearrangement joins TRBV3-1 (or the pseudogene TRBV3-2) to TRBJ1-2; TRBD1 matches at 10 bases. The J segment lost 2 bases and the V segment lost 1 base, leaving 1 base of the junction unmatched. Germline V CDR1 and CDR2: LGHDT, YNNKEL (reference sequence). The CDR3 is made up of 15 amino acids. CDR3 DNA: TGTGCCAGCAGCCAAGGGGACAGGGGAAACTATGGCTACACCTTC. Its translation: CASSQGDRGNYGYTF.

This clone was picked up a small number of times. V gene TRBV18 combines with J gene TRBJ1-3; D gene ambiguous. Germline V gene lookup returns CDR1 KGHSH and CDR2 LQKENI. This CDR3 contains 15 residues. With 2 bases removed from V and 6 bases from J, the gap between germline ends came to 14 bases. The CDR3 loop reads CASSPIPTGKNTIYF. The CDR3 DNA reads TGTGCCAGCTCACCAATCCCGACGGGGAAAAACACCATATATTTT.